Presented here are 21 T cell receptor beta chains from one specimen sequenced in a study of blood T cell repertoires in COVID-19 (dated by TCRdb to 2018 to 2021). Library method: the immunoSEQ multiplex PCR assay. Not all clones reach the TCRdb copy of this immuneACCESS table, which keeps in-frame sequences only. Checked studies attribute under half of the gap to unresolved V genes and leave the rest unexplained. For this sample the table gives roughly 200,000 clones, of which 70% to 90% were detected only once. The top ten constitute 4% to 6% of the sample. Source material: peripheral blood. The receptors shown here come from a woman in her sixties or seventies with active or convalescent COVID-19.

The chain employs TRBV7-3 and TRBJ2-2; maybe TRBD1 (5 bases). The germline gives CDR1 SGHTA, CDR2 FQGTGA. V was shortened by 0 bases and J by 0 bases, with 8 bases between the two germline ends. The CDR3 is 16 amino acids. The CDR3 region has the DNA TGTGCCAGCAGCTTAACGTCCAGGGCGAACACCGGGGAGCTGTTTTTT. It encodes CASSLTSRANTGELFF. Looking up the rest from reference TRBV7-3 and TRBJ2-2 gives the full variable domain: GAGVSQTPSNKVTEKGKYVELRCDPISGHTALYWYRQSLGQGPEFLIYFQGTGAADDSGLPNDRFFAVRPEGSVSTLKIQRTERGDSAVYLCASSLTSRANTGELFFGEGSRLTVL.

The chain combines TRBV11-3 with TRBJ2-1; 14 bases match TRBD2. Germline assignment: CDR1 SGHNT and CDR2 YENEEA. With 5 bases clipped from V and 8 bases from J, the junction kept 8 bases outside the gene matches. The CDR3 length is 16 residues. CDR3 sequence (DNA): TGTGCCAGCAGCGCCACCGGGACTAGCGGGAGCTATGAGCAGTTCTTC. Translation gives CASSATGTSGSYEQFF.

The J gene is TRBJ1-1, the V gene TRBV29-1; 8 bases line up with TRBD1. Germline CDR1 and CDR2: SQVTM and ANQGSEA. The trim removed 5 bases at V and 3 bases at J, leaving 5 bases unmatched. The CDR3 consists of 13 residues. CDR3 residues: CSVRQGTYTEAFF. For the CDR3, the DNA is TGCAGCGTTCGACAGGGGACCTACACTGAAGCTTTCTTT. Supplemented by reference TRBV29-1 and TRBJ1-1, the full variable domain reads SAVISQKPSRDICQRGTSLTIQCQVDSQVTMMFWYRQQPGQSLTLIATANQGSEATYESGFVIDKFPISRPNLTFSTLTVSNMSPEDSSIYLCSVRQGTYTEAFFGQGTRLTVV.

V gene TRBV6-6 combines with J gene TRBJ2-3; D is unclear. Germline V gene lookup returns CDR1 MNHNY and CDR2 SVGAGI (reference sequence). Trimming pared 5 bases from V and 0 bases from J, leaving 21 bases between. The CDR3 totals 18 residues. The CDR3 loop reads CASSQKYFPIVSTDTQYF. CDR3 bases: TGTGCCAGCAGTCAAAAATACTTTCCAATAGTTAGCACAGATACGCAGTATTTT.

V usage is TRBV25-1 and J usage is TRBJ2-2; D may be TRBD1 (5 bases). Trimming removed 0 bases from V and 4 bases from J, with 12 bases in between. The CDR3 contains 16 residues. CDR1 and CDR2 from the germline V gene are MGHDK and SYGVNS. CDR3 sequence: CASSEYMTDFTGELFF. CDR3 sequence (DNA): TGTGCCAGCAGTGAATACATGACAGACTTCACCGGGGAGCTGTTTTTT.

The chain couples TRBV6-6 to TRBJ2-5; 9 positions match TRBD2. V gave up 7 bases and J gave up 5 bases; unmatched junction bases: 8. Germline CDR1 is MNHNY and CDR2 is SVGAGI (reference sequence). The CDR3 contains 14 residues. The CDR3 loop reads CASTRAGGSETQYF. The CDR3 region has the DNA TGTGCCAGCACCCGAGCGGGAGGATCCGAGACCCAGTACTTC.

The table lists this clone with a few counts. The V gene is TRBV6-5, the J gene TRBJ1-5; D possibly corresponds to TRBD1 (5 bases). Trimming took 6 bases from V and 4 from J, leaving 10 bases between them. This CDR3 contains 13 residues. From germline, CDR1 is MNHEY and CDR2 SVGAGI. In DNA form, the CDR3 reads TGTGCCAGCAGGGGTGGGGCTAATCAGCCCCAGCATTTT. Translated, it gives CASRGGANQPQHF.

V and J are TRBV6-1 and TRBJ1-6; 10 bases line up with TRBD1. Germline-derived CDR1 and CDR2 are MNHNS and SASEGT. This CDR3 spans 14 amino acids. After removal of 3 bases from V and 9 bases from J, the junction contained 2 bases not matched to a gene. CDR3 nucleotide sequence: TGTGCCAGCAGTGATGGACAGGGGGGTTCACCCCTCCACTTT. Translated: CASSDGQGGSPLHF.

The genes are TRBV9 and TRBJ1-5; D possibly corresponds to TRBD1 (6 bases). Germline CDR1 SGDLS, CDR2 YYNGEE. The CDR3 has 15 amino acids. V was clipped by 0 bases and J by 6 bases, with 13 bases between them. The DNA of the CDR3 is TGTGCCAGCAGCGTAGGGGGGCGCTCGGGTCAGCCCCAGCATTTT. Protein product: CASSVGGRSGQPQHF. Supplemented by reference TRBV9 and TRBJ1-5, the full variable domain reads DSGVTQTPKHLITATGQRVTLRCSPRSGDLSVYWYQQSLDQGLQFLIQYYNGEERAKGNILERFSAQQFPDLHSELNLSSLELGDSALYFCASSVGGRSGQPQHFGDGTRLSIL.

This sequence joins TRBV6-5 and TRBJ2-5; no firm D call. The CDR3 spans 14 residues. The germline V gene has CDR1 MNHEY and CDR2 SVGAGI. The V gene lost 7 bases and the J gene lost 5 bases, with 17 bases spanning the gap. The CDR3 DNA follows: TGTGCCAGCAAGGTGGCTAGTGGTAGGGAGACCCAGTACTTC. Amino acids: CASKVASGRETQYF.

The rearrangement uses TRBV5-4 and TRBJ2-3, with TRBD2 matching over 13 bases. J lost 6 bases, V lost 9 bases, and 16 bases had no gene match. Looked up from germline, CDR1 is SGHNT and CDR2 is YYREEE (reference sequence). This CDR3 has 17 residues. CDR3 sequence (DNA): TGTGCCATCCCTGGGGGACTAGCGGGAATGGCGGGGGATACGCAGTATTTT. It codes for CAIPGGLAGMAGDTQYF.

The V and J genes are TRBV20-1 and TRBJ2-1, with D possibly matching TRBD2 (6 bases). Germline V gene sequence: CDR1 DFQATT, CDR2 SNEGSKA (reference sequence). V was pared by 3 bases and J by 12 bases, with 24 bases between. This CDR3 spans 15 amino acids. CDR3 region: CSASLGGGFEQGQFF. The CDR3 DNA sequence: TGCAGTGCTAGTCTGGGGGGAGGTTTCGAACAAGGGCAGTTCTTC.

The chain joins TRBV5-1 to TRBJ2-3; 10 nucleotides match TRBD2. The CDR3 is 16 amino acids. V shed 0 bases, J shed 3 bases, and the junction held 4 bases outside the gene matches. Germline values: CDR1 SGHRS, CDR2 YFSETQ. The CDR3 coding sequence is TGCGCCAGCAGCTTGGCCCTAGCGGGAGTGACAGATACGCAGTATTTT. Its protein is CASSLALAGVTDTQYF.

J is TRBJ2-2 and V is TRBV28; 8 nucleotides agree with TRBD2. CDR1 and CDR2 (germline): MDHEN, SYDVKM. V trimming: 1 base; J trimming: 3 bases; junction bases outside the gene matches: 4. The CDR3 is 16 residues long. In DNA form, the CDR3 reads TGTGCCAGCAGTTTATATACTAGCGGTGACACCGGGGAGCTGTTTTTT. It yields the protein CASSLYTSGDTGELFF.

In its sample, this clone was seen once. The chain employs TRBV19 and TRBJ2-3; D call uncertain. The CDR3 has 14 residues. Trimming took off 0 bases at V and 1 base at J, with 5 bases between the two ends. CDR1 is LNHDA and CDR2 is SQIVND in the germline V gene (reference sequence). As DNA, the CDR3 is TGTGCCAGTAGTATAGACCCGGGCACAGATACGCAGTATTTT. Amino acids: CASSIDPGTDTQYF.

This sequence joins TRBV29-1 and TRBJ2-5, with 7 bases that match TRBD1. The CDR3 runs to 15 residues. The trim removed 4 bases at V and 4 bases at J, leaving 12 bases unmatched. Looked up from germline, CDR1 is SQVTM and CDR2 is ANQGSEA. The chain's CDR3 is CSVVRGQSVRETQYF. For the CDR3, the DNA is TGCAGCGTTGTACGGGGACAGAGCGTTCGAGAGACCCAGTACTTC.

The gene calls are TRBV15 and TRBJ2-5; possibly TRBD2 for D (6 bases). Trimming removed 5 bases from V and 2 bases from J, with 6 bases in between. CDR1 is LNHNV, CDR2 YYDKDF, per germline (reference sequence). CDR3 length equals 12 residues. DNA for the CDR3: TGTGCCACCAGCGCGGGGCAAGAGACCCAGTACTTC. Protein product: CATSAGQETQYF.

The genes are TRBV10-2 and TRBJ1-2, with D perhaps TRBD1 (6 bases). The V end was cut by 2 bases, the J end by 8 bases, with 15 bases between. CDR1 is WSHSY, CDR2 SAAADI, per germline. CDR3 length equals 14 residues. In DNA form, the CDR3 reads TGCGCCAGCAGTGAGATCCGGGGGGCCGACGGCTACACCTTC. It translates to CASSEIRGADGYTF.

The chain joins TRBV7-9 to TRBJ1-2, with D possibly TRBD1 on 5 matching bases. CDR1 is SEHNR, CDR2 FQNEAQ, per germline (reference sequence). V lost 2 bases and J lost 3, with 10 bases in between. The CDR3 consists of 14 residues. The CDR3 nucleotides are TGTGCCAGCAGCTTAAGCGGGGGAGACTATGGCTACACCTTC. This sequence encodes CASSLSGGDYGYTF.

The chain recombines TRBV28 with TRBJ1-2, with 9 bases matching TRBD1. The CDR3 length is 16 residues. Germline-derived CDR1 and CDR2 are MDHEN and SYDVKM. J was trimmed by 5 bases and V by 7 bases; bases with no gene match: 14. The CDR3 DNA is TGTGCCAGCATTCCACAGGGGGCGATTGATATGTATGGCTACACCTTC. The encoded protein is CASIPQGAIDMYGYTF.

The J gene is TRBJ2-1, the V gene TRBV11-3, with 8 bases aligning to TRBD1. The V gene's germline CDR1 is SGHNT and CDR2 YENEEA. The CDR3 spans 15 residues. V lost 5 bases and J lost 0; bases outside the gene matches: 3. This CDR3 reads CASSPDRGSYNEQFF. CDR3 DNA: TGTGCCAGCAGCCCCGACAGGGGCTCCTACAATGAGCAGTTCTTC.